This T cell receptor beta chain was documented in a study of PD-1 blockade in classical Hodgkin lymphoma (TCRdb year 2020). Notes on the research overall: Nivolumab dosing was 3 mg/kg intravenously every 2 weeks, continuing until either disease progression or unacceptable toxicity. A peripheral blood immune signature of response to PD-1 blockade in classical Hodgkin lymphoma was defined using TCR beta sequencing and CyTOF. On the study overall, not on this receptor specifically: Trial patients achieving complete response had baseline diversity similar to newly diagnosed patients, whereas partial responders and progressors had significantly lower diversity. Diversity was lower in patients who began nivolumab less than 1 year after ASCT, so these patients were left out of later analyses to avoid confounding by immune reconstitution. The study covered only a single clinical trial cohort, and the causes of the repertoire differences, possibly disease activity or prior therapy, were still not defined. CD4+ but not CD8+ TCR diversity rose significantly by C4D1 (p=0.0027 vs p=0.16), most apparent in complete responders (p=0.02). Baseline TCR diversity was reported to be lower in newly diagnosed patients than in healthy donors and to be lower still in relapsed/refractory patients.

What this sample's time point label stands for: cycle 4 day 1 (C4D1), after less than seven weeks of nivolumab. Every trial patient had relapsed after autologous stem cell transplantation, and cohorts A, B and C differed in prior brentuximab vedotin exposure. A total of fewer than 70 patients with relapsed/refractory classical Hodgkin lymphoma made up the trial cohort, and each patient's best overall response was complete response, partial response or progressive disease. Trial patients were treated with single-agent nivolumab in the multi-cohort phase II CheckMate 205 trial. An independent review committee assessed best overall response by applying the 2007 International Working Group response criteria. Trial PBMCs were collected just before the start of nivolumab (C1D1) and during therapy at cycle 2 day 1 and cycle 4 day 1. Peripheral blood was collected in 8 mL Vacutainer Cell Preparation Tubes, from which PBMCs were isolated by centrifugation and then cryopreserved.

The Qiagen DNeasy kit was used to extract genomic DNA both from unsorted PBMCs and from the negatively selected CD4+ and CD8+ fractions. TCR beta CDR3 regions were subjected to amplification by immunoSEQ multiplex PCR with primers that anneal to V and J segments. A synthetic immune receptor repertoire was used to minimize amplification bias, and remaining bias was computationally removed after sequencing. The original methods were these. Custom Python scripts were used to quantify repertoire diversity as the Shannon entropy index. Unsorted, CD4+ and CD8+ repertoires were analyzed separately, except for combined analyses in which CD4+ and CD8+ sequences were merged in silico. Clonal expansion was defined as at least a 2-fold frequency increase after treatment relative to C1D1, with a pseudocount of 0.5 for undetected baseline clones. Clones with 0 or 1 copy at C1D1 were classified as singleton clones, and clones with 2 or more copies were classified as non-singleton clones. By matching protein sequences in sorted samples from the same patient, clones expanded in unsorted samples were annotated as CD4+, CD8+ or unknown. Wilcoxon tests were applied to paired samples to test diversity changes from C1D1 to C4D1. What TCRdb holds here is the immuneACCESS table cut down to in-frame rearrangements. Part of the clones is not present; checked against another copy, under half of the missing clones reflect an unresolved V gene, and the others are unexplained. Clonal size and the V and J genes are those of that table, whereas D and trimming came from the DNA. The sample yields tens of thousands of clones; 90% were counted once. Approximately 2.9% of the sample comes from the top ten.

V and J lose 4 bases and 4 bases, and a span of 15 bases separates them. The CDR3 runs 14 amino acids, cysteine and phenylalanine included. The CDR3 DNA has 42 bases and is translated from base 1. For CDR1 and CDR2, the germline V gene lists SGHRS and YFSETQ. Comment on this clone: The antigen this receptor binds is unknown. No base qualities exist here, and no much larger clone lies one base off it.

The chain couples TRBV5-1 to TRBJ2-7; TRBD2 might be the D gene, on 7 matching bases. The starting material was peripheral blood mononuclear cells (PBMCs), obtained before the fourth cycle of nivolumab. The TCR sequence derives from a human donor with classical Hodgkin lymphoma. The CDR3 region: CASSPGLGGYEQYF. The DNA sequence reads TGCGCCAGCAGCCCAGGACTAGGGGGGTACGAGCAGTACTTC.